A single sample is the source of the 20 T cell receptor beta chains below, sequenced in a study of CXCR3-negative and CXCR3-positive naive CD8 T cells. The study made its TRB cDNA libraries by 5' RACE, adding UMI labels. TCRdb re-called the 5' RACE reads; every CDR3 protein appears as one record, without DNA. This sample's table reports over 100,000 distinct CDR3 sequences. The specimen sequenced was naive CXCR3- CD8+ T cells from blood. Subset noted: CD45RO-CCR7+CD27+CD95- naive CD8+ T cells lacking CXCR3 (TNR3-). All receptors come from a human donor in good health. Some clones in this sample may be carry-over from other donors' samples.

This chain links TRBV7-9 with TRBJ2-7; TCRdb gives TRBD2 as the D gene, but with no DNA this cannot be confirmed. From germline, CDR1 is SEHNR and CDR2 FQNEAQ (reference sequence). This CDR3 spans 15 amino acids. This CDR3 reads CASSYSSDYTYEQYF.

The CDR3 spells CASSPPAVPGELFF. V gene TRBV4-1 combines with J gene TRBJ2-2. This CDR3 has 14 amino acids. Germline V gene sequence: CDR1 MGHRA, CDR2 YSYEKL.

The V and J genes are TRBV28 and TRBJ2-7; absent DNA, TCRdb's TRBD1 call cannot be checked. The CDR3 has 17 residues. CDR1 and CDR2 from the germline V gene are MDHEN and SYDVKM. CDR3 sequence reads: CASSFPAYDGVLDEQYF.

The gene calls are TRBV7-6 and TRBJ2-3; the D call of TRBD1 rests on TCRdb alone, since no DNA is present to check it. The CDR3 is 16 amino acids. Germline CDR1 is SGHVS and CDR2 is FNYEAQ. CDR3 in amino acids: CASSFGARPITDTQYF. Full variable domain (remainder filled in from reference TRBV7-6 and TRBJ2-3): GAGVSQSPRYKVTKRGQDVALRCDPISGHVSLYWYRQALGQGPEFLTYFNYEAQQDKSGLPNDRFSAERPEGSISTLTIQRTEQRDSAMYRCASSFGARPITDTQYFGPGTRLTVL.

The chain links TRBV5-1 to TRBJ2-7; the D call from TCRdb, TRBD1, cannot be confirmed without DNA. Germline V gene data show CDR1 as SGHRS and CDR2 as YFSETQ. The CDR3 consists of 15 residues. The CDR3 sequence is CASSLFGTGTYEQYF.

The chain is built from TRBV5-1 and TRBJ2-3; TCRdb's D call, TRBD1, is unchecked because there is no DNA. The CDR3 totals 17 residues. Looked up from germline, CDR1 is SGHRS and CDR2 is YFSETQ. The CDR3 spells CASSLDGVGQGTDTQYF.

The gene calls are TRBV19 and TRBJ2-3; TCRdb gives TRBD2 as the D gene, but with no DNA this cannot be confirmed. The CDR3 spans 12 residues. CDR1 and CDR2 from the germline V gene are LNHDA and SQIVND (reference sequence). CDR3 in amino acids: CASSMSSDTQYF.

The rearrangement links TRBV20-1 to TRBJ2-7; TCRdb outputs TRBD1, but without DNA this stays unchecked. This CDR3 has 15 residues. CDR1 is DFQATT, CDR2 SNEGSKA, per germline (reference sequence). The CDR3 protein is CSAREGTGAVYEQYF.

This rearrangement joins TRBV7-9 to TRBJ2-1; TCRdb's D gene call, TRBD2, goes unchecked for lack of DNA. Germline V gives CDR1 SEHNR, CDR2 FQNEAQ (reference sequence). The CDR3 totals 16 residues. The CDR3 protein is CASSSPRLESYNEQFF.

V is TRBV7-8 and J is TRBJ2-4; TCRdb's assignment of TRBD1 cannot be checked, as there is no DNA. Germline CDR1 SGHVS, CDR2 FQNEAQ. The CDR3 sequence is 17 residues long. The CDR3 loop reads CASSLVEAGEDKNIQYF. Full variable domain (rest looked up from reference TRBV7-8 and TRBJ2-4): GAGVSQSPRYKVAKRGQDVALRCDPISGHVSLFWYQQALGQGPEFLTYFQNEAQLDKSGLPSDRFFAERPEGSVSTLKIQRTQQEDSAVYLCASSLVEAGEDKNIQYFGAGTRLSVL.

The genes are TRBV28 and TRBJ1-5. The CDR3 sequence is 13 residues long. Germline lookup yields CDR1 MDHEN and CDR2 SYDVKM. The CDR3 region is CASSSLLDQPQHF. The variable domain in full, with the rest retrieved from reference TRBV28 and TRBJ1-5, is DVKVTQSSRYLVKRTGEKVFLECVQDMDHENMFWYRQDPGLGLRLIYFSYDVKMKEKGDIPEGYSVSREKKERFSLILESASTNQTSMYLCASSSLLDQPQHFGDGTRLSIL.

The chain recombines TRBV27 with TRBJ1-1; TCRdb lists TRBD1, though no DNA is available to test this call. The germline CDR1 and CDR2 sequences are MNHEY and SMNVEV (reference sequence). This CDR3 comprises 14 residues. The CDR3 is CASSSGGAGTEAFF.

This chain links TRBV9 with TRBJ2-1; TCRdb's D gene call, TRBD2, goes unchecked for lack of DNA. This CDR3 region has 14 residues. The V gene's germline CDR1 is SGDLS and CDR2 YYNGEE. CDR3: CASGETGNYNEQFF.

This chain uses TRBV6-2 or TRBV6-3 with TRBJ2-5; TCRdb's D call, TRBD2, is unchecked because there is no DNA. Germline V gene lookup returns CDR1 MNHEY and CDR2 SVGEGT. The CDR3 has 16 amino acids. The CDR3 sequence: CASSPTSGRYQETQYF.

CDR3 amino acids: CSVLSDSSYEQYF. The chain couples TRBV29-1 to TRBJ2-7. Germline V CDR1 and CDR2: SQVTM, ANQGSEA. CDR3 length: 13 amino acids.

The chain links TRBV15 to TRBJ2-2; the TCRdb call, TRBD1, lacks DNA for checking. CDR1 and CDR2 (germline): LNHNV, YYDKDF (reference sequence). This CDR3 spans 14 amino acids. CDR3 region: CATSSDREWRELFF.

The gene calls are TRBV20-1 and TRBJ2-7; the TCRdb call, TRBD1, lacks DNA for checking. The CDR3 contains 13 residues. Germline CDR1 DFQATT, CDR2 SNEGSKA (reference sequence). This CDR3 is CSACQGDFYEQYF.

This chain connects TRBV7-8 to TRBJ2-7; there is no DNA to check the TCRdb D call of TRBD1. The CDR3 is made up of 14 amino acids. CDR1 and CDR2 from the germline V gene are SGHVS and FQNEAQ. CDR3: CASSPGAGDYEQYF.

The J gene is TRBJ2-1, the V gene TRBV11-3; the TRBD2 assignment by TCRdb is unverifiable without DNA. CDR1 and CDR2 (germline): SGHNT, YENEEA. The CDR3 totals 15 residues. The CDR3 protein is CASRERTSGNNEQFF.

The V and J genes are TRBV19 and TRBJ2-2; lacking DNA, the TRBD1 call made by TCRdb goes unchecked. The CDR3 has 14 amino acids. Germline CDR1 reads LNHDA; CDR2 reads SQIVND (reference sequence). The CDR3 sequence is CASSPRPSTGELFF.